The entry below describes one TCR beta chain. Study processing details: It was from reference gene primer amplification that nucleated cell counts were estimated. Measured with immunoSEQ multiplex PCR; TCRdb has only the in-frame clones, and not every one. V and J calls and clone size are copied from that table; D and trimming were computed from the DNA. This table has approximately 130,000 clones, roughly 79% appearing once. In germline, CDR1 is SEHNR, CDR2 FQNEAQ (reference sequence). CDR3 size: 13 residues. Between the trimmed V and J ends, which lost 5 bases and 2 bases, there was a span of 9 bases. This entry comes from a study of blood T cell repertoires in COVID-19. Study-level information: Acute-phase and convalescent COVID-19 samples originated in the United States, Italy and Spain. Sample material is recorded as cDNA or gDNA derived from T cells, B-cell-depleted T cells, or PBMCs.

This TCR was sampled from a human donor in a cohort sampled during active COVID-19. The specimen was peripheral blood. The chain uses TRBV7-9 and TRBJ2-5; D gene uncertain. CDR3 coding DNA: TGTGCCAGCAGCCCCCCCTCTCAAGAGACCCAGTACTTC. Residues: CASSPPSQETQYF.